These 27 T cell receptor beta chains originate from one sample sequenced in a study of blood T cell repertoires in COVID-19. Data came from immunoSEQ multiplex PCR; TCRdb stores just in-frame clones and leaves some out. The sample includes over 200,000 clones, 65% to 85% of them seen just once. What was sequenced was peripheral blood. Receptors originate from a woman aged 80 or over with acute or convalescent COVID-19.

CDR3 nucleotides: TGCGCCAGCAGTGAGTCGCCGGGAATCGGAAACACCATATATTTT. This encodes CASSESPGIGNTIYF. The V call is TRBV10-1, the J call TRBJ1-3; D is unclear. Trimming took 0 bases from V and 4 from J, leaving 10 bases between them. Looked up from germline, CDR1 is WNHNN and CDR2 is SYGVQD (reference sequence). CDR3 size: 15 residues.

This clone was seen a handful of times. The chain couples TRBV9 to TRBJ1-2, with D maybe TRBD1 (5 bases). V lost 3 bases and J lost 1, with 10 bases in between. Germline V gene data show CDR1 as SGDLS and CDR2 as YYNGEE. CDR3 size: 14 residues. In nucleotides, the CDR3 is TGTGCCAGCAGCGCACAGGAGTTTAACTATGGCTACACCTTC. Amino acids: CASSAQEFNYGYTF.

V gene TRBV27 combines with J gene TRBJ2-1, with D possibly TRBD2 on 5 matching bases. The germline V and J ends were trimmed by 1 base and 10 bases, with 11 bases remaining between them. The CDR3 is 13 residues long. Germline V CDR1 and CDR2: MNHEY, SMNVEV (reference sequence). The CDR3 nucleotides are TGTGCCAGCAGTTTATGGGGAGATCGCGAGCAGTTCTTC. It encodes CASSLWGDREQFF.

This clone has just a few counts. The chain recombines TRBV28 with TRBJ1-1; the match to TRBD1 covers 9 bases. The trim removed 5 bases at V and 4 bases at J, leaving 2 bases unmatched. Germline V gene data show CDR1 as MDHEN and CDR2 as SYDVKM. The length of the CDR3 is 13 residues. Here the CDR3 reads CASSRDRATEAFF. The CDR3 nucleotides are TGTGCCAGCAGTCGGGACAGGGCCACTGAAGCTTTCTTT.

V and J are TRBV5-5 and TRBJ1-2; 9 bases align to TRBD1. V shed 5 bases and J 6 bases; nucleotides not matched to a gene: 14. Per germline, CDR1 SGHKS and CDR2 YYEKEE (reference sequence). This CDR3 comprises 16 residues. The CDR3 protein is CASRIGEEDRGDGYTF. The CDR3 DNA follows: TGTGCCAGCAGAATTGGGGAGGAAGACAGGGGGGATGGCTACACCTTC.

This clone has more than one count but fewer than ten. The rearrangement joins TRBV12-3 or TRBV12-4 to TRBJ2-3; TRBD2 is a possible D gene (5 bases). Between the trimmed V and J ends, which lost 6 bases and 8 bases, there was a span of 15 bases. The CDR3 sequence is 13 residues long. Written as DNA, the CDR3 is TGTGCCAGCAGATCATCGGGGTTGGGTACGCAGTATTTT. Its protein is CASRSSGLGTQYF.

The chain combines TRBV11-2 with TRBJ2-1; no reliable D call. Germline CDR1 is SGHAT and CDR2 is FQNNGV. Trimming removed 4 bases from V and 5 bases from J, with 9 bases in between. The CDR3 is 13 residues long. The CDR3 DNA sequence: TGTGCCAGCAGCTCCATACTCGACAATGAGCAGTTCTTC. It translates to CASSSILDNEQFF.

The chain has TRBV7-2 and TRBJ1-4; TRBD1 matches 7 bases. V gave up 5 bases and J gave up 3 bases; unmatched junction bases: 9. This CDR3 comprises 16 residues. Germline lookup yields CDR1 SGHTA and CDR2 FQGNSA. The CDR3 DNA follows: TGTGCCAGCAGCCTGGACAGGTCAACTCCTAATGAAAAACTGTTTTTT. Residues: CASSLDRSTPNEKLFF.

The chain couples TRBV2 to TRBJ2-2; no firm D call. Germline CDR1 SNHLY, CDR2 FYNNEI. This CDR3 region has 15 residues. V was clipped by 6 bases and J by 1 base, with 12 bases between them. In nucleotides, the CDR3 is TGTGCCAGCAGCGAGATTCTAGGGAACACCGGGGAGCTGTTTTTT. Translating it yields CASSEILGNTGELFF.

The chain uses TRBV15 and TRBJ2-7; 9 bases line up with TRBD2. V trimming: 1 base; J trimming: 0 bases; junction bases outside the gene matches: 10. Germline V gene data show CDR1 as LNHNV and CDR2 as YYDKDF (reference sequence). CDR3 length: 18 amino acids. This CDR3 is CATSRVGSGSTNSYEQYF. As DNA, the CDR3 is TGTGCCACCAGCAGAGTGGGTAGCGGGAGTACCAACTCCTACGAGCAGTACTTC.

The CDR3 region is CASSLQPGTDTQYF. CDR3 DNA: TGCGCCAGCAGTTTACAACCGGGGACAGATACGCAGTATTTT. The genes are TRBV5-1 and TRBJ2-3, with a possible D match to TRBD2 (5 bases). The V end was cut by 5 bases, the J end by 3 bases, with 13 bases between. Germline CDR1 SGHRS, CDR2 YFSETQ. The CDR3 has 14 residues.

The V gene is TRBV24-1, the J gene TRBJ2-1; tentative D call: TRBD2 (6 bases). CDR3 size: 17 residues. Germline CDR1 and CDR2: KGHDR and SFDVKD. The ends were cut back, 4 bases at V and 8 bases at J, with 23 bases in the middle. The CDR3 loop reads CATSDPGTAEWGDEQFF. CDR3 in DNA: TGTGCCACCAGTGACCCCGGGACCGCCGAATGGGGGGATGAGCAGTTCTTC.

The chain joins TRBV4-2 to TRBJ2-7; 9 bases are a match to TRBD1. The germline CDR1 and CDR2 sequences are LGHNA and YNFKEQ. The length of the CDR3 is 19 residues. The V gene end was trimmed by 3 bases and the J gene end by 3 bases; junction bases not matched to a gene: 18. The CDR3 DNA is TGTGCCAGCAGCCACCCAGGACAGGGGAGCCTGTTACCCTACTACGAGCAGTACTTC. This encodes CASSHPGQGSLLPYYEQYF.

V usage is TRBV9 and J usage is TRBJ1-2, with D hard to call. Germline V gene sequence: CDR1 SGDLS, CDR2 YYNGEE. The CDR3 loop spans 16 amino acids. V was shortened by 0 bases and J by 2 bases, with 14 bases between the two germline ends. The CDR3: CASSVGEVGWNYGYTF. In DNA form, the CDR3 reads TGTGCCAGCAGCGTAGGAGAGGTTGGCTGGAACTATGGCTACACCTTC.

CDR3 region: CASSLDSYGYTF. In DNA form, the CDR3 reads TGTGCCAGCAGCCTCGACAGCTATGGCTACACCTTC. The V gene is TRBV11-3, the J gene TRBJ1-2; possible D gene TRBD1, 5 bases. Germline-derived CDR1 and CDR2 are SGHNT and YENEEA. This CDR3 is built from 12 residues. Trimming pared 5 bases from V and 4 bases from J, leaving 8 bases between.

V gene TRBV2 combines with J gene TRBJ1-5, with 7 bases identical to TRBD1. The CDR3 extends over 17 amino acids. V lost 9 bases, J lost 0 bases, and 14 bases stayed unmatched. CDR1 is SNHLY, CDR2 FYNNEI, per germline. The CDR3 is CASRTGASVDSNQPQHF. The DNA of the CDR3 is TGTGCCAGTCGAACAGGGGCTTCAGTAGATAGCAATCAGCCCCAGCATTTT.

This chain connects TRBV19 to TRBJ1-2; 7 bases line up with TRBD1. CDR1 is LNHDA, CDR2 SQIVND, per germline (reference sequence). J gave up 5 bases and V 6 bases, and 9 bases lay outside the gene matches. The length of the CDR3 is 14 residues. The CDR3 sequence is CASSPDRDLYGYTF. The DNA for the CDR3 is TGTGCCAGTAGCCCTGACAGGGACTTATATGGCTACACCTTC.

This clone occurred a few times. Within the sample, other DNA sequences also encode this same CDR3. V gene TRBV6-5 combines with J gene TRBJ1-3, with TRBD1 as a possible D gene (6 bases). Trimming took 5 bases from V and 0 from J, leaving 8 bases between them. The CDR3 totals 14 residues. The germline V gene encodes CDR1 MNHEY and CDR2 SVGAGI. The CDR3 spells CASSRGSSGNTIYF. The CDR3 region has the DNA TGTGCCAGCAGTAGGGGGAGCTCTGGAAACACCATATATTTT.

J is TRBJ1-1 and V is TRBV5-4; 8 positions match TRBD1. Germline V lookup: CDR1 SGHNT, CDR2 YYREEE (reference sequence). The CDR3 loop spans 15 amino acids. After removal of 4 bases from V and 5 bases from J, the junction contained 10 bases not matched to a gene. The CDR3 DNA follows: TGTGCCAGCAGCCGAAAACAGGGGGGAGAGACTGAAGCTTTCTTT. The encoded protein is CASSRKQGGETEAFF. The complete variable domain, with remaining parts taken from reference TRBV5-4 and TRBJ1-1, reads ETGVTQSPTHLIKTRGQQVTLRCSSQSGHNTVSWYQQALGQGPQFIFQYYREEENGRGNFPPRFSGLQFPNYSSELNVNALELDDSALYLCASSRKQGGETEAFFGQGTRLTVV.

V and J are TRBV7-2 and TRBJ2-5, with TRBD2 matching over 7 bases. The V segment lost 3 bases and the J segment 13 bases; nucleotides outside the gene matches: 5. Germline CDR1 is SGHTA and CDR2 is FQGNSA. CDR3 length: 11 residues. The CDR3 nucleotides read TGTGCCAGCAGCTTGAGAACTAGCGTGTACTTC. Translating gives CASSLRTSVYF. The full variable domain, its missing parts supplied by reference TRBV7-2 and TRBJ2-5, is GAGVSQSPSNKVTEKGKDVELRCDPISGHTALYWYRQSLGQGLEFLIYFQGNSAPDKSGLPSDRFSAERTGGSVSTLTIQRTQQEDSAVYLCASSLRTSVYFGPGTRLLVL.

The chain combines TRBV5-8 with TRBJ1-2; D unresolved. The length of the CDR3 is 12 residues. The V gene lost 2 bases and the J gene lost 6 bases, with 8 bases spanning the gap. Germline V lookup: CDR1 SGHTS, CDR2 YDEGEE. As DNA, the CDR3 is TGTGCCAGCAGCTTAAGGACTAATGGCTACACCTTC. This translates into CASSLRTNGYTF.

The chain combines TRBV27 with TRBJ2-7; D is perhaps TRBD2 (6 bases). V shed 6 bases and J shed 3 bases, with 15 bases lying between them. The CDR3 contains 14 residues. Germline values: CDR1 MNHEY, CDR2 SMNVEV (reference sequence). CDR3 coding DNA: TGTGCCAGCAGATTGGGCCCGACTAGCTACGAGCAGTACTTC. This translates into CASRLGPTSYEQYF.

This chain joins TRBV29-1 and TRBJ1-6; perhaps TRBD1 as D (6 bases). V was pared by 7 bases and J by 3 bases, with 16 bases between. CDR3 length: 15 residues. Germline V lookup: CDR1 SQVTM, CDR2 ANQGSEA. The chain's CDR3 is CSAARGRDYNSPLHF. The CDR3 DNA follows: TGCAGCGCCGCCAGGGGCCGCGACTATAATTCACCCCTCCACTTT.

The chain recombines TRBV12-3 or TRBV12-4 with TRBJ1-4, with D maybe TRBD1 (5 bases). V gave up 8 bases and J gave up 4 bases, with 11 bases separating them. This CDR3 contains 13 residues. The CDR3 sequence is CASLNGHNEKLFF. DNA for the CDR3: TGTGCCAGCCTAAACGGACATAATGAAAAACTGTTTTTT.

V usage is TRBV27 and J usage is TRBJ1-4, with D unclear. Germline V lookup: CDR1 MNHEY, CDR2 SMNVEV (reference sequence). V lost 3 bases and J lost 4, with 6 bases in between. The CDR3 loop spans 13 amino acids. The CDR3 here is CASSFGLNEKLFF. The CDR3 DNA follows: TGTGCCAGCAGTTTTGGGCTTAATGAAAAACTGTTTTTT.

The V gene is TRBV21-1, the J gene TRBJ2-2; the table's D call, TRBD2, was not checked against the DNA. TRBV21-1 is marked as a pseudogene. This CDR3 is built from 18 residues. The CDR3 region has the DNA TGTGCCAGCAGCGCTCACTGCACTAGCGGGAGTAACACCGGGGAGCTGTTTTTT. Translation: CASSAHCTSGSNTGELFF.

The table lists this clone with many counts. Other DNA sequences of this sample code for an identical CDR3. V usage is TRBV5-1 and J usage is TRBJ2-7, with 7 nucleotides matching TRBD1. The ends lost 5 bases at V and 0 bases at J; junction bases unmatched: 8. The CDR3 sequence is 15 residues long. Germline CDR1 reads SGHRS; CDR2 reads YFSETQ. The CDR3 bases are TGCGCCAGCAGAAACACCGGGACAGCCTCCTACGAGCAGTACTTC. It codes for CASRNTGTASYEQYF.